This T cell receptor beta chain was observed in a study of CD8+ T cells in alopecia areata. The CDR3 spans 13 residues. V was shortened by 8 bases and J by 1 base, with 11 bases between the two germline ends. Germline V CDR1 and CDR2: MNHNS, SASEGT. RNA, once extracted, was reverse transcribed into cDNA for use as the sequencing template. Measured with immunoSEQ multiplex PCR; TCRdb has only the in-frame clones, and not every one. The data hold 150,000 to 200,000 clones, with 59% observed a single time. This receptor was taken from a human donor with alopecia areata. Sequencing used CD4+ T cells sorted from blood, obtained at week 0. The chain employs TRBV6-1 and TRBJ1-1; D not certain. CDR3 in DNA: TGTGCCAGCGAATCCCAGACGAACACTGAAGCTTTCTTT. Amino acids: CASESQTNTEAFF.